This T cell receptor beta chain was sequenced in a study of blood T cell repertoires in COVID-19. Study-wide background: T cells, B-cell-depleted T cells, or PBMCs provided the cDNA or gDNA that served as material.

Trimming took off 5 bases at V and 8 bases at J, with 9 bases between the two ends. Germline V gene sequence: CDR1 KGHSH, CDR2 LQKENI. This CDR3 comprises 11 residues. The table came from immunoSEQ multiplex PCR; TCRdb's copy has only in-frame clones and leaves some out. The sample holds roughly 70,000 clones, about nine tenths seen once. The rearrangement links TRBV18 to TRBJ1-1, with D possibly TRBD1 on 5 matching bases. Sequenced sample: peripheral blood. The sequence came from a woman aged 70-85 years with acute or convalescent COVID-19. CDR3 amino acids: CASSAGLEAFF. The CDR3 coding sequence is TGTGCCAGCTCAGCAGGGTTAGAAGCTTTCTTT.